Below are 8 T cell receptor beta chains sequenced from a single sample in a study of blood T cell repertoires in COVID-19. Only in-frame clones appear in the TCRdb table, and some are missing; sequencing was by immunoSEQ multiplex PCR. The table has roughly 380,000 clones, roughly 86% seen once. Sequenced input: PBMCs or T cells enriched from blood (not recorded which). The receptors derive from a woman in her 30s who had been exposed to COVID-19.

The CDR3 nucleotides are TGTGCCAGCAGTTTAGGTGGCCAGGGTGCTACTGGCTACACCTTC. Its protein product is CASSLGGQGATGYTF. V is TRBV28 and J is TRBJ1-2; D is perhaps TRBD1 (5 bases). Trimming cost V 2 bases and J 7 bases, with 17 bases left between them. The germline gives CDR1 MDHEN, CDR2 SYDVKM. CDR3 size: 15 residues.

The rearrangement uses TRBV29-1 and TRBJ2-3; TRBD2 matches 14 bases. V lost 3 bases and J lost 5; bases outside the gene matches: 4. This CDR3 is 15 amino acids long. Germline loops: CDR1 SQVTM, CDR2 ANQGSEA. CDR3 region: CSVEGTSGRLDTQYF. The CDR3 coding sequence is TGCAGCGTTGAGGGGACTAGCGGGAGACTAGATACGCAGTATTTT.

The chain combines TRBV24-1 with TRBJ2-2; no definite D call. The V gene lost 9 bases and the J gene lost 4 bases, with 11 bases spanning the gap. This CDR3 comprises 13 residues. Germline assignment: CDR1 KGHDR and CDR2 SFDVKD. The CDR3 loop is CATYETSTGELFF. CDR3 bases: TGTGCCACCTACGAGACATCCACCGGGGAGCTGTTTTTT.

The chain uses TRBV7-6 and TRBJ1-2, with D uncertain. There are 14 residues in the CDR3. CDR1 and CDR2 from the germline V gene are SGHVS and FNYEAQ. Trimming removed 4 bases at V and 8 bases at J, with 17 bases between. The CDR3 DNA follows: TGTGCCAGCAGCTCTATACAGCTCTCCGGAGGCTACACCTTC. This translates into CASSSIQLSGGYTF.

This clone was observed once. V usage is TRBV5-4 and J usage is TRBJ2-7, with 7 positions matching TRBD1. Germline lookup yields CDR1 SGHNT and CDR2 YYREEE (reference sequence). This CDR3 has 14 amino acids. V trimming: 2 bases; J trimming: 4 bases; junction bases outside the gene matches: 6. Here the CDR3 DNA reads TGTGCCAGCAGCTTCGACAGGGTCGGGTACGAGCAGTACTTC. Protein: CASSFDRVGYEQYF.

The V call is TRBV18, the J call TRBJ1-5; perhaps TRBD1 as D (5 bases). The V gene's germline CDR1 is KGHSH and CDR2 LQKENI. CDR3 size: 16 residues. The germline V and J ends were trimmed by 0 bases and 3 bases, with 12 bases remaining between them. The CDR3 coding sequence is TGTGCCAGCTCACCACCGCCAGGCGGGGCCAATCAGCCCCAGCATTTT. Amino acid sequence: CASSPPPGGANQPQHF. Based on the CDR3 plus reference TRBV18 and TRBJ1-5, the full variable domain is NAGVMQNPRHLVRRRGQEARLRCSPMKGHSHVYWYRQLPEEGLKFMVYLQKENIIDESGMPKERFSAEFPKEGPSILRIQQVVRGDSAAYFCASSPPPGGANQPQHFGDGTRLSIL.

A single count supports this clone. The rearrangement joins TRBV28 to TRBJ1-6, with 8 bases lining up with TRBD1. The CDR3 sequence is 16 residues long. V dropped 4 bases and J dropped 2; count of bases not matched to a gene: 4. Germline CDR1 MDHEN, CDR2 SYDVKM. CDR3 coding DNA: TGTGCCAGCAGTTCCGCAGGGGGCGCCTATAATTCACCCCTCCACTTT. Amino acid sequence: CASSSAGGAYNSPLHF. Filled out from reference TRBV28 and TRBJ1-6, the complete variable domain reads DVKVTQSSRYLVKRTGEKVFLECVQDMDHENMFWYRQDPGLGLRLIYFSYDVKMKEKGDIPEGYSVSREKKERFSLILESASTNQTSMYLCASSSAGGAYNSPLHFGNGTRLTVT.

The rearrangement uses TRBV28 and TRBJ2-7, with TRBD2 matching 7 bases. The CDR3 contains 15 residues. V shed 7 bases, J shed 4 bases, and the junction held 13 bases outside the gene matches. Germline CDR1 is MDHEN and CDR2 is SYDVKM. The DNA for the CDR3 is TGTGCCAGCAAGCAGTTCAGCGGGATGCGGTACGAGCAGTACTTC. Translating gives CASKQFSGMRYEQYF.